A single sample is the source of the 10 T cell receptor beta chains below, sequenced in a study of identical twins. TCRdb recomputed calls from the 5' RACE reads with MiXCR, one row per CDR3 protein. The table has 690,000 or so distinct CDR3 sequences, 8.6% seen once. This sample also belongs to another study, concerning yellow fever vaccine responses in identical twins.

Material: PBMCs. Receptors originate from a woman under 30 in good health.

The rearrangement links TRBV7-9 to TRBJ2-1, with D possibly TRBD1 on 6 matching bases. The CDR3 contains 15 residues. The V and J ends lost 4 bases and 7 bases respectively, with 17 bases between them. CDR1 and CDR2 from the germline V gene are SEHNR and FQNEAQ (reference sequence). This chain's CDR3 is CASSSVTRGSNEQFF. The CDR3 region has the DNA TGTGCCAGCAGCTCCGTAACTAGGGGGAGTAATGAGCAGTTCTTC.

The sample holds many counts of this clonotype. The CDR3 loop is CASRPGQGHQPQHF. The DNA of the CDR3 is TGTGCCAGCAGGCCGGGACAGGGGCATCAGCCCCAGCATTTT. The chain carries TRBV12-3 or TRBV12-4 and TRBJ1-5, with 10 positions matching TRBD1. V dropped 6 bases and J dropped 5; count of bases not matched to a gene: 4. The CDR3 sequence is 14 residues long.

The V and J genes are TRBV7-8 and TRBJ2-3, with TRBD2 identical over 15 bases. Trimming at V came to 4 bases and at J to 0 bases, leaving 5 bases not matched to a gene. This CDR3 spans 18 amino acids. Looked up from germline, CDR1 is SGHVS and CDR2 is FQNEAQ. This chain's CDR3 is CASSSGLAGGFSTDTQYF. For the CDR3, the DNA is TGTGCCAGCAGCTCGGGACTAGCGGGGGGATTCAGCACAGATACGCAGTATTTT.

In DNA form, the CDR3 reads TGTGCCAGCAGTTTAGATCAAATCAGCCTCTACGAGCAGTACTTC. It translates to CASSLDQISLYEQYF. The gene calls are TRBV12-3 or TRBV12-4 and TRBJ2-7; unclear D gene. There are 15 residues in the CDR3. Trimming removed 1 base at V and 3 bases at J, with 13 bases between.

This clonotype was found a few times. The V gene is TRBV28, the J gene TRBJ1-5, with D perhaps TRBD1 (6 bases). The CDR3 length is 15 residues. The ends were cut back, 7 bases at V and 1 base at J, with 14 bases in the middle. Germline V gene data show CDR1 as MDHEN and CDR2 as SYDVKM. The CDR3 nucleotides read TGTGCCAGCATCAAGGGGGGAGGAAGCAATCAGCCCCAGCATTTT. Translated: CASIKGGGSNQPQHF.

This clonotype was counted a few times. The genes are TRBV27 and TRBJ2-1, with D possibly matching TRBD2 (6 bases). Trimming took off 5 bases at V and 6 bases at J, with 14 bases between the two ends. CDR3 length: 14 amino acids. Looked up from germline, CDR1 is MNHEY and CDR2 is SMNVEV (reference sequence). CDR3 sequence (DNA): TGTGCCAGCAGTCCCAAAAGTAGCGGCAATGAGCAGTTCTTC. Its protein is CASSPKSSGNEQFF.

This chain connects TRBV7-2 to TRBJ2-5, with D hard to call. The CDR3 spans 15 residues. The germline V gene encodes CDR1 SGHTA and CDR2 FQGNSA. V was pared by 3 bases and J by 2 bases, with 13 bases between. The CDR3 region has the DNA TGTGCCAGCAGCTTCGGCGGCCCAGCTCAAGAGACCCAGTACTTC. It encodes CASSFGGPAQETQYF.

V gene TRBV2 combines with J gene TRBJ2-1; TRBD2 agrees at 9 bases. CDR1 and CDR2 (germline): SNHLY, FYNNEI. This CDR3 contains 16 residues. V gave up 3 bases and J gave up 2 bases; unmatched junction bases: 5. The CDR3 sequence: CASSDTLAGTYNEQFF. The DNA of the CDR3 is TGTGCCAGCAGTGATACTCTAGCGGGAACCTACAATGAGCAGTTCTTC.

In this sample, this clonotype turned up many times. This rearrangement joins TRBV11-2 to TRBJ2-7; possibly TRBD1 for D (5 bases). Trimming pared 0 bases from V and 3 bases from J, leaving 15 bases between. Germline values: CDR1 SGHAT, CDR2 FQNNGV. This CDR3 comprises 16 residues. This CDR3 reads CASSLDGHLLVYEQYF. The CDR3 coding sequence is TGTGCCAGCAGCTTAGACGGACATCTCCTCGTCTACGAGCAGTACTTC.

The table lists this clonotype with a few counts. This CDR3 is CASSPYLYEQYF. The CDR3 region has the DNA TGTGCCAGCAGCCCCTATTTGTACGAGCAGTACTTC. V is TRBV14 and J is TRBJ2-7; D call uncertain. There are 12 residues in the CDR3. Looked up from germline, CDR1 is SGHDN and CDR2 is FVKESK. V gave up 4 bases and J gave up 4 bases, with 8 bases separating them.